This T cell receptor beta chain was observed in a study of cytomegalovirus exposure and HLA in healthy donors. Overall study findings and caveats: Among CMV-associated TCR beta chains, most appeared HLA-restricted in a later analysis.

The CDR3 sequence is 16 residues long. The ends were cut back, 0 bases at V and 0 bases at J, with 12 bases in the middle. Germline lookup yields CDR1 SGHTA and CDR2 FQGNSA. The PCR employed 60 Vbeta primers together with 13 Jbeta primers. Produced via immunoSEQ multiplex PCR; TCRdb's table is partial and in-frame only. The table has a few hundred thousand clones, 70% to 80% seen once. Only a few counts were recorded for this clone. Its matching antigen is unknown. Source material: PBMCs. This sequence joins TRBV7-2 and TRBJ2-7; D may be TRBD1 (6 bases). This sequence originates from a woman aged 55-75 years in good health and CMV-seropositive. CDR3 sequence: CASSLASQGPSYEQYF. CDR3 coding DNA: TGTGCCAGCAGCTTAGCGTCACAGGGACCCTCCTACGAGCAGTACTTC.